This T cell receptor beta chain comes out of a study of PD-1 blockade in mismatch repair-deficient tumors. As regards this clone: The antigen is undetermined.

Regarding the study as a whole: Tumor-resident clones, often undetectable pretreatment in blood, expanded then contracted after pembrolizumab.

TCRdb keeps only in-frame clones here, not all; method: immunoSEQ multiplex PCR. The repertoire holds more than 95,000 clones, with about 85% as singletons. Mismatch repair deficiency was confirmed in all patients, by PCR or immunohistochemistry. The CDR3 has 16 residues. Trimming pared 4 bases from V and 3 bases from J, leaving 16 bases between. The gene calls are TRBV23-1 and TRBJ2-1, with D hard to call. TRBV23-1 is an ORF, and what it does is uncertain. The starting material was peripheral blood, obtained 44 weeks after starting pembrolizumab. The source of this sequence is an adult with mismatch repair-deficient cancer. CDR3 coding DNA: TGCGCCAGCAGTCCCCCGTGTGGTAGGAACTACAATGAGCAGTTCTTC. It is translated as CASSPPCGRNYNEQFF.